These 22 T cell receptor beta chains originate from one sample sequenced in a study of T cell clones after liver transplantation. The assay was immunoSEQ multiplex PCR, and TCRdb's table has in-frame clones only and misses some. The sample carries under 10,000 clones, 75% to 90% recorded once. This specimen was CD8+ T cells from blood, taken before liver transplant. These receptors came from a human donor who received a liver transplant.

The table lists this clone with a count of one. The rearrangement joins TRBV1 to TRBJ1-2; TRBD1, the D gene given by the table, was not confirmed from the DNA. TRBV1 has pseudogene status. This CDR3 has 16 residues. CDR3 in DNA: TGCACCAGCAGCCAAGATCAAACGGACAGGGGCTATGGCTACACCTTC. It yields the protein CTSSQDQTDRGYGYTF.

The rearrangement joins TRBV7-3 to TRBJ2-1, with TRBD2 matching over 12 bases. The V segment lost 4 bases and the J segment 6 bases; nucleotides outside the gene matches: 7. The CDR3 totals 16 residues. Germline CDR1 is SGHTA and CDR2 is FQGTGA. CDR3 sequence: CASSSLTSGGVNEQFF. DNA for the CDR3: TGTGCCAGCAGCTCCCTGACTAGCGGGGGTGTCAATGAGCAGTTCTTC.

The chain joins TRBV6-6 to TRBJ2-3; D is ambiguous. Germline CDR1 and CDR2: MNHNY and SVGAGI (reference sequence). The CDR3 loop spans 10 amino acids. V was clipped by 10 bases and J by 2 bases, with 4 bases between them. DNA of the CDR3: TGTGCCACCTACACAGATACGCAGTATTTT. As protein: CATYTDTQYF.

By its share, this clone is medium-sized. This rearrangement joins TRBV4-2 to TRBJ1-5; no clear D gene. Germline CDR1 LGHNA, CDR2 YNFKEQ. V dropped 0 bases and J dropped 3 bases, with 6 bases sitting between them. The CDR3 loop spans 14 amino acids. CDR3 coding DNA: TGTGCCAGCAGCCAAGATTTACACAATCAGCCCCAGCATTTT. It specifies CASSQDLHNQPQHF.

This clone was found once. The chain employs TRBV7-8 and TRBJ1-5; D is uncertain. CDR1 is SGHVS and CDR2 is FQNEAQ in the germline V gene. The CDR3 runs to 17 residues. V was clipped by 2 bases and J by 1 base, with 15 bases between them. The CDR3 loop reads CASSLLGSRRSNQPQHF. CDR3 DNA sequence: TGTGCCAGCAGCTTACTGGGCAGTAGGCGAAGCAATCAGCCCCAGCATTTT.

The rearrangement links TRBV4-2 to TRBJ1-1; D is uncertain. Trimming took 0 bases from V and 8 from J, leaving 4 bases between them. The V gene's germline CDR1 is LGHNA and CDR2 YNFKEQ. This CDR3 has 11 residues. For the CDR3, the DNA is TGTGCCAGCAGCCAAGAAGCCGAAGCTTTCTTT. Protein product: CASSQEAEAFF.

This sequence joins TRBV28 and TRBJ1-1; TRBD1 is a possible D gene (5 bases). The CDR3 contains 15 residues. Trimming stripped 6 bases from V and 3 bases from J, with 17 bases between. The germline V gene encodes CDR1 MDHEN and CDR2 SYDVKM. In nucleotides, the CDR3 is TGTGCCAGCAGAAGTTCCGACAGTCAGGACACTGAAGCTTTCTTT. Protein: CASRSSDSQDTEAFF.

This clone is deemed medium-sized (0.01 to 0.1%). This CDR3 is CASSIGGAEAFF. The DNA of the CDR3 is TGTGCCAGTAGTATTGGGGGGGCTGAAGCTTTCTTT. The chain joins TRBV19 to TRBJ1-1, with D possibly matching TRBD1 (5 bases). This CDR3 spans 12 amino acids. V was clipped by 3 bases and J by 6 bases, with 8 bases between them. Per germline, CDR1 LNHDA and CDR2 SQIVND (reference sequence).

CDR3 in amino acids: CASSKSRNEQFF. In DNA, the CDR3 is TGTGCCAGCAGCAAATCTAGAAATGAGCAGTTCTTC. This chain links TRBV21-1 with TRBJ2-1; TRBD2 was called by the table and not checked on the DNA. TRBV21-1 is listed as a pseudogene. The CDR3 loop spans 12 amino acids.

The rearrangement joins TRBV4-2 to TRBJ1-2; D not certain. Germline V lookup: CDR1 LGHNA, CDR2 YNFKEQ. The CDR3 consists of 15 residues. V lost 0 bases and J 1 base, leaving 9 bases between the germline ends. CDR3 amino acids: CASSQEGGINYGYTF. CDR3 DNA: TGTGCCAGCAGCCAAGAGGGAGGGATTAACTATGGCTACACCTTC.

This rearrangement joins TRBV5-8 to TRBJ2-1; no reliable D call. The CDR3 extends over 14 amino acids. V lost 1 base, J lost 4 bases, and 9 bases lay in between. The germline CDR1 and CDR2 sequences are SGHTS and YDEGEE. The CDR3 region has the DNA TGTGCCAGCAGCTTGATCCAGCGATACAATGAGCAGTTCTTC. Its protein product is CASSLIQRYNEQFF.

The chain joins TRBV28 to TRBJ2-7; 7 nucleotides match TRBD1. Germline lookup yields CDR1 MDHEN and CDR2 SYDVKM. The CDR3 extends over 13 amino acids. V lost 6 bases to trimming and J lost 3 bases; unmatched junction nucleotides: 5. The CDR3 here is CASSRTGDYEQYF. The CDR3 nucleotides are TGTGCCAGCAGCCGTACAGGGGACTACGAGCAGTACTTC. Combining the CDR3 with reference TRBV28 and TRBJ2-7 gives the whole variable domain DVKVTQSSRYLVKRTGEKVFLECVQDMDHENMFWYRQDPGLGLRLIYFSYDVKMKEKGDIPEGYSVSREKKERFSLILESASTNQTSMYLCASSRTGDYEQYFGPGTRLTVT.

This chain connects TRBV25-1 to TRBJ2-5; maybe TRBD2 (6 bases). From germline, CDR1 is MGHDK and CDR2 SYGVNS. V was shortened by 4 bases and J by 3 bases, with 12 bases between the two germline ends. The CDR3 covers 14 residues. In DNA form, the CDR3 reads TGTGCCAGCAGTGTGAGAGGAGGGGAAGAGACCCAGTACTTC. Its translation: CASSVRGGEETQYF.

This chain connects TRBV19 to TRBJ2-7; 10 nucleotides line up with TRBD1. The trim removed 7 bases at V and 4 bases at J, leaving 4 bases unmatched. Per germline, CDR1 LNHDA and CDR2 SQIVND (reference sequence). The CDR3 is made up of 13 amino acids. Written as DNA, the CDR3 is TGTGCCAGTACCCGGACAGGGGGTTACGAGCAGTACTTC. Amino acid sequence: CASTRTGGYEQYF. Full variable domain (outside the CDR3, taken from reference TRBV19 and TRBJ2-7): DGGITQSPKYLFRKEGQNVTLSCEQNLNHDAMYWYRQDPGQGLRLIYYSQIVNDFQKGDIAEGYSVSREKKESFPLTVTSAQKNPTAFYLCASTRTGGYEQYFGPGTRLTVT.

V is TRBV19 and J is TRBJ2-7; D gene uncertain. Per the germline V gene, CDR1 is LNHDA and CDR2 is SQIVND (reference sequence). V gave up 5 bases and J gave up 5 bases, with 16 bases separating them. This CDR3 region has 14 residues. The chain's CDR3 is CASSFSSSEDEQYF. The CDR3 region has the DNA TGTGCCAGTAGTTTCTCTTCATCAGAGGACGAGCAGTACTTC.

This clone has just a few counts. The V and J genes are TRBV19 and TRBJ1-5; tentatively, D is TRBD1 (6 bases). This CDR3 is 13 amino acids long. The germline V and J ends were trimmed by 4 bases and 7 bases, with 11 bases remaining between them. Germline CDR1 reads LNHDA; CDR2 reads SQIVND (reference sequence). The CDR3 is CASSTGDAQPQHF. The DNA for the CDR3 is TGTGCCAGTAGTACAGGGGATGCACAGCCCCAGCATTTT.

This clone was observed a handful of times. The V and J genes are TRBV7-9 and TRBJ2-3; 8 positions match TRBD2. V lost 5 bases to trimming and J lost 0 bases; unmatched junction nucleotides: 4. There are 15 residues in the CDR3. Germline CDR1 and CDR2: SEHNR and FQNEAQ (reference sequence). This chain's CDR3 is CASSGAGVSTDTQYF. The CDR3 coding sequence is TGTGCCAGCAGCGGAGCGGGGGTGAGCACAGATACGCAGTATTTT.

The V gene is TRBV11-2, the J gene TRBJ1-1; maybe TRBD1 (5 bases). Germline loops: CDR1 SGHAT, CDR2 FQNNGV. Between the trimmed V and J ends, which lost 6 bases and 1 base, there was a span of 18 bases. The CDR3 runs 16 residues. CDR3 residues: CASSLPEMGGNTEAFF. CDR3 bases: TGTGCCAGCAGTCTCCCCGAAATGGGGGGGAACACTGAAGCTTTCTTT.

This chain joins TRBV19 and TRBJ2-7; 8 bases match TRBD1. CDR1 and CDR2 (germline): LNHDA, SQIVND (reference sequence). Trimming cost V 5 bases and J 4 bases; bases outside gene matches: 7. CDR3 length equals 14 residues. The CDR3 nucleotides read TGTGCCAGTAGTGTTGGACAGGGAGAGTACGAGCAGTACTTC. It yields the protein CASSVGQGEYEQYF.

This clone was seen just once. The chain employs TRBV29-1 and TRBJ2-7, with D possibly matching TRBD2 (6 bases). The CDR3 extends over 13 amino acids. The V end lost 3 bases, the J end lost 4 bases, and 13 bases lay between the germline ends. The germline V gene has CDR1 SQVTM and CDR2 ANQGSEA. The CDR3, as DNA: TGCAGCGTTGAGGTGGGGGGTACTTACGAGCAGTACTTC. Translating gives CSVEVGGTYEQYF.

The chain combines TRBV4-1 with TRBJ2-1, with 15 bases that match TRBD2. Germline V gives CDR1 MGHRA, CDR2 YSYEKL. The CDR3 sequence is 19 residues long. The trim removed 3 bases at V and 0 bases at J, leaving 6 bases unmatched. The CDR3 region is CASSHGLGLAGGSYNEQFF. The DNA for the CDR3 is TGCGCCAGCAGCCACGGGTTGGGACTAGCGGGGGGCTCCTACAATGAGCAGTTCTTC.

The chain combines TRBV6-4 with TRBJ2-3, with 10 bases matching TRBD2. Germline V gene lookup returns CDR1 MRHNA and CDR2 SNTAGT. Unmatched junction bases numbered 5, after V lost 3 bases and J lost 5 bases. CDR3 length: 15 amino acids. DNA of the CDR3: TGTGCCAGCAGTGAGGGGGCTAGCGGGGGAGATACGCAGTATTTT. Its protein product is CASSEGASGGDTQYF.